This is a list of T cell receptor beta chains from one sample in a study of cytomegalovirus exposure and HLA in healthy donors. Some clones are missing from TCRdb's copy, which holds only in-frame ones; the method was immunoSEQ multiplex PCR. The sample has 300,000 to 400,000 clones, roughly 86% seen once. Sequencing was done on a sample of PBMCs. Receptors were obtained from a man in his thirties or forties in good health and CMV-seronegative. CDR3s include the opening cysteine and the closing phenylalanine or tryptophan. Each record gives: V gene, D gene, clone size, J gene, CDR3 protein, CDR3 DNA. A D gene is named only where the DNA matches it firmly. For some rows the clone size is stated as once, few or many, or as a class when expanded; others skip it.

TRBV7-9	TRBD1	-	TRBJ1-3	CASSWDSNSGNTIYF	TGTGCCAGCAGCTGGGACAGTAACTCTGGAAACACCATATATTTT
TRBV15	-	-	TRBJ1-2	CATSRDEAPTEYGYTF	TGTGCCACCAGCAGAGATGAAGCCCCGACAGAATATGGCTACACCTTC
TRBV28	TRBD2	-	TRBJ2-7	CASSLRRGDYEQYF	TGTGCCAGCAGTTTACGGCGGGGGGACTACGAGCAGTACTTC
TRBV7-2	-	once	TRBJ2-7	CASSLEQGRSYEQYF	TGTGCCAGCAGCTTAGAGCAGGGGAGATCCTACGAGCAGTACTTC
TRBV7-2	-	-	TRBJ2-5	CASSRGGEKTQYF	TGTGCCAGCTCACGAGGAGGGGAGAAGACCCAGTACTTC
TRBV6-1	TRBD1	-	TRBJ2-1	CASSEQGAIHEQFF	TGTGCCAGCAGTGAACAGGGGGCAATCCATGAGCAGTTCTTC
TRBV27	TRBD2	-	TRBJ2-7	CASSPGLAGGEYEQYF	TGTGCCAGCAGTCCAGGACTAGCGGGGGGGGAATACGAGCAGTACTTC
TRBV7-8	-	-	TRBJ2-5	CASSLFAGTQETQYF	TGTGCCAGCAGCTTATTCGCAGGGACACAAGAGACCCAGTACTTC
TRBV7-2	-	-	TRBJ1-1	CASSLGGGGTEAFF	TGTGCCAGCAGCTTAGGGGGAGGGGGCACTGAAGCTTTCTTT
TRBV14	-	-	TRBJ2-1	CASSGLQGLEQFF	TGTGCCAGCAGCGGATTACAGGGTCTTGAGCAGTTCTTC
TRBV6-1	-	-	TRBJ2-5	CASSVEGWPQETQYF	TGTGCCAGCAGTGTGGAGGGATGGCCCCAAGAGACCCAGTACTTC
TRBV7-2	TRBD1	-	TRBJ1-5	CASSLTVGGGEEPQHF	TGTGCCAGCAGCTTAACAGTAGGAGGGGGCGAGGAGCCCCAGCATTTT